The clone carrying this T cell receptor (beta chain) showed up many times. Its target is not known. Both blood RNA, taken from unsorted whole blood, and germline DNA were extracted. None of the patients had received treatment, and all had chronic HBV infection. CDR1 is MNHEY, CDR2 SVGEGT, per germline. The CDR3 totals 14 residues. The germline V and J ends were trimmed by 6 bases and 7 bases, with 19 bases remaining between them. The sample belongs to a study of tumor-infiltrating lymphocytes in primary liver carcinoma. Study at large: The patients comprised men and women between the ages of 30 and 69 years. Study outcomes and limitations: The 250 largest clones made up significantly more of tumor than blood repertoires (p = 0.039). It was tumor-adjacent and tumor-blood pairs that overlapped less than tumor region pairs did.

Production of TCR beta cDNA used around 500 ng total RNA together with a constant-region primer. Each TCR beta library was derived from three nested multiplex PCR rounds that employed slightly modified ARM-PCR. Primers for the first two PCR rounds were TRBV1-TRBV30 forward primers and a C-beta reverse primer (around 10 cycles per round). TCRdb analysed the multiplex PCR reads with MiXCR anew, one entry per CDR3 protein. The sample lists about 200,000 distinct CDR3 sequences, around 60% occurring once. Sequencing was performed on peripheral blood. V and J are TRBV6-2 or TRBV6-3 and TRBJ2-7, with D perhaps TRBD1 (6 bases). This receptor was taken from an older woman with primary liver carcinoma and hepatitis B virus infection. CDR3 bases: TGTGCCAGCAGGTATGGGCAGGGGAGTTGGGAGCAGTACTTC. Protein product: CASRYGQGSWEQYF.